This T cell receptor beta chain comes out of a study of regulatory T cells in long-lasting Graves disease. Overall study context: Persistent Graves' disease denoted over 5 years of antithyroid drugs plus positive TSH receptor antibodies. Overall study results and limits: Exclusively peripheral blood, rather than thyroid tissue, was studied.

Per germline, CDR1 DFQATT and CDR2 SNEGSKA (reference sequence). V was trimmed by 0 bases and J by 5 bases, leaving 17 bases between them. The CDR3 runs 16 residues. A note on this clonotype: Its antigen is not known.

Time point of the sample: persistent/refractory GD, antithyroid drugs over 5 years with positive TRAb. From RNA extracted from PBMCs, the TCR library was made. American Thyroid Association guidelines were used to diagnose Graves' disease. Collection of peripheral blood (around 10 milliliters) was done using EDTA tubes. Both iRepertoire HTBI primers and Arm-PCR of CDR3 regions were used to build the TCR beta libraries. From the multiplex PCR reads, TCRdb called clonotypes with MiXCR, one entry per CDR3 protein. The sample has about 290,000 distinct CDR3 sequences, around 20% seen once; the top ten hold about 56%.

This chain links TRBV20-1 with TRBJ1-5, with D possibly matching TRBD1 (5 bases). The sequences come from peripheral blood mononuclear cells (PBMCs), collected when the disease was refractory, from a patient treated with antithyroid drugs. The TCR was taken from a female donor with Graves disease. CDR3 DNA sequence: TGCAGTGCTAGAGATATACGGGACGGGGGGTATCAGCCCCAGCATTTT. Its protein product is CSARDIRDGGYQPQHF.